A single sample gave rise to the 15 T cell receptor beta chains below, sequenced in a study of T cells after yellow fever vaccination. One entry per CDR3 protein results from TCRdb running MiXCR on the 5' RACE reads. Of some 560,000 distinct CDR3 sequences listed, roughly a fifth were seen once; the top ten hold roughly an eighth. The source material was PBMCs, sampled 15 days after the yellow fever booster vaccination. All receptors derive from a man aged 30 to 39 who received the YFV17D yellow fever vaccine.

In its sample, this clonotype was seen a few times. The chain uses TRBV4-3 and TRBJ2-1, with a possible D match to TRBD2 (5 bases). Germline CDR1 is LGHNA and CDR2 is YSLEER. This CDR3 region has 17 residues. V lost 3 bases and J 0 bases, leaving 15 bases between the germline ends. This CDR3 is CASSQGIASTSYNEQFF. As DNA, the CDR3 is TGCGCCAGCAGCCAGGGAATCGCTAGCACCTCCTACAATGAGCAGTTCTTC.

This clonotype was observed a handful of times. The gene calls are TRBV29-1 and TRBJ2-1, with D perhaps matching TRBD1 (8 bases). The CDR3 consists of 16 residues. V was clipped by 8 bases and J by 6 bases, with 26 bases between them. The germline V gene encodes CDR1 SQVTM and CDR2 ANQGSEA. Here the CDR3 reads CSSGTGSERGGNEQFF. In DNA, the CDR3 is TGCAGCTCAGGGACAGGTTCGGAGCGGGGCGGCAATGAGCAGTTCTTC.

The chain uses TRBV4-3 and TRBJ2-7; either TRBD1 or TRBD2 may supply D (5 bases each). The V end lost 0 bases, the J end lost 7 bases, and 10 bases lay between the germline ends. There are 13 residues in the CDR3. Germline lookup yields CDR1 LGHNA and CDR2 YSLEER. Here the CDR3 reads CASSQDWGSEQYF. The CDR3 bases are TGCGCCAGCAGCCAAGATTGGGGGAGTGAGCAGTACTTC.

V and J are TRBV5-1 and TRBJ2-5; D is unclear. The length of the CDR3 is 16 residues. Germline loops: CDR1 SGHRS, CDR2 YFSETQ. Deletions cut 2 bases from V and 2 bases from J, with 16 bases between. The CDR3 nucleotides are TGCGCCAGCAGCTTTGGGCCGAAAGAACGACAAGAGACCCAGTACTTC. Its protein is CASSFGPKERQETQYF.

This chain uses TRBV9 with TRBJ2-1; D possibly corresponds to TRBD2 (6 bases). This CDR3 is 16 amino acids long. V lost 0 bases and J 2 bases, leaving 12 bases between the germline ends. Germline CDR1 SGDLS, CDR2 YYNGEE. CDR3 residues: CASSVEGGVAYNEQFF. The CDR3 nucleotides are TGTGCCAGCAGCGTAGAAGGCGGGGTTGCCTACAATGAGCAGTTCTTC.

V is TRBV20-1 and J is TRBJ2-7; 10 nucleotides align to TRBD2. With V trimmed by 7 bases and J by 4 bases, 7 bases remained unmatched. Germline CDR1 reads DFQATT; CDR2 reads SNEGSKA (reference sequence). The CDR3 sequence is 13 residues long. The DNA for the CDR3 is TGCAGTGTTCGGGGTAGCGGGAGGTACGAGCAGTACTTC. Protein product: CSVRGSGRYEQYF.

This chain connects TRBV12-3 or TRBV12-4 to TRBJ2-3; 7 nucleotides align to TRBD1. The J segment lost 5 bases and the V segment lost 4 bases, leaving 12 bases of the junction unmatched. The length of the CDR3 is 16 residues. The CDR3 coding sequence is TGTGCCAGCAGTTCCCGTGGGACAGCGAGGTTAGATACGCAGTATTTT. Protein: CASSSRGTARLDTQYF.

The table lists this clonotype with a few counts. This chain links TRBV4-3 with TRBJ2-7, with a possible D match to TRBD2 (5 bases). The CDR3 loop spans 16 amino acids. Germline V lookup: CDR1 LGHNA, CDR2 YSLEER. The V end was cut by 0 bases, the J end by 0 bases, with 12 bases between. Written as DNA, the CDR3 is TGCGCCAGCAGCCAAGACCGCGGGTTGGGCTCCTACGAGCAGTACTTC. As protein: CASSQDRGLGSYEQYF.

CDR3 amino acids: CSGADVSFYGYTF. The CDR3 nucleotides are TGCAGCGGGGCGGATGTCTCCTTCTATGGCTACACCTTC. This rearrangement joins TRBV29-1 to TRBJ1-2, with D unresolved. Germline CDR1 is SQVTM and CDR2 is ANQGSEA. Trimming took 7 bases from V and 4 from J, leaving 16 bases between them. The length of the CDR3 is 13 residues.

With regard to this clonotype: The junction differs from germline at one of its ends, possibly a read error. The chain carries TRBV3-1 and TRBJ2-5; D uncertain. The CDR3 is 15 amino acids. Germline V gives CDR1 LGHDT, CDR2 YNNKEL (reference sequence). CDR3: CACSQALASQETQYF. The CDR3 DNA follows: TGTGCCTGCAGCCAAGCACTGGCTAGCCAAGAGACCCAGTACTTC.

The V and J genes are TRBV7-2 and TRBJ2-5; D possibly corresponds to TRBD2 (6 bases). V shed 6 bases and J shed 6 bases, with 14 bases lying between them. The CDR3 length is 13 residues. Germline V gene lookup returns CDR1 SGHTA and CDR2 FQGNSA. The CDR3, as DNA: TGTGCCAGCAGTTCAAGGACTATCCAGACCCAGTACTTC. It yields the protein CASSSRTIQTQYF. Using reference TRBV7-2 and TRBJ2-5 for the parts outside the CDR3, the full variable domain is GAGVSQSPSNKVTEKGKDVELRCDPISGHTALYWYRQSLGQGLEFLIYFQGNSAPDKSGLPSDRFSAERTGGSVSTLTIQRTQQEDSAVYLCASSSRTIQTQYFGPGTRLLVL.

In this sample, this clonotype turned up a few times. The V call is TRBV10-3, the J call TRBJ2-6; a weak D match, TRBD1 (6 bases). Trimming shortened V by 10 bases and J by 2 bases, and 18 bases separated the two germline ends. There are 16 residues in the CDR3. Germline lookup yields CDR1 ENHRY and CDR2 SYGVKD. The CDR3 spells CAKPRGHSTGANVLTF. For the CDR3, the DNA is TGTGCCAAACCCCGGGGACATAGTACTGGGGCCAACGTCCTGACTTTC.

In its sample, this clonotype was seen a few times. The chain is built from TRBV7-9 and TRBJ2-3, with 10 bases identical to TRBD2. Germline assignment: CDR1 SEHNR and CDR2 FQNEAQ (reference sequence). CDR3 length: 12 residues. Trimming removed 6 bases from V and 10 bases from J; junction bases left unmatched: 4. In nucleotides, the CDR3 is TGTGCCAGCAGTCCTAGCGGGAGTTCGCAGTATTTT. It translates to CASSPSGSSQYF.

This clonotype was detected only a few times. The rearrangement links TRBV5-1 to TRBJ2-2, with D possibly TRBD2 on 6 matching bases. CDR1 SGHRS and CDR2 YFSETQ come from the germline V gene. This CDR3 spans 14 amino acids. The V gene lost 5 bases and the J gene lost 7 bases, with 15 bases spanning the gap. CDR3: CASRAGSPGGELFF. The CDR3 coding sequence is TGCGCCAGCAGGGCCGGGAGTCCTGGCGGGGAGCTGTTTTTT.

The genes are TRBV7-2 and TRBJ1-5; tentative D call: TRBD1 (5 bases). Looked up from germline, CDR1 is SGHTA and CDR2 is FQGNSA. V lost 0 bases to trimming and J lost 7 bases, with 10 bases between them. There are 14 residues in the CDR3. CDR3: CASSLARGEQPQHF. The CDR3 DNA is TGTGCCAGCAGCTTAGCGAGAGGGGAGCAGCCCCAGCATTTT.